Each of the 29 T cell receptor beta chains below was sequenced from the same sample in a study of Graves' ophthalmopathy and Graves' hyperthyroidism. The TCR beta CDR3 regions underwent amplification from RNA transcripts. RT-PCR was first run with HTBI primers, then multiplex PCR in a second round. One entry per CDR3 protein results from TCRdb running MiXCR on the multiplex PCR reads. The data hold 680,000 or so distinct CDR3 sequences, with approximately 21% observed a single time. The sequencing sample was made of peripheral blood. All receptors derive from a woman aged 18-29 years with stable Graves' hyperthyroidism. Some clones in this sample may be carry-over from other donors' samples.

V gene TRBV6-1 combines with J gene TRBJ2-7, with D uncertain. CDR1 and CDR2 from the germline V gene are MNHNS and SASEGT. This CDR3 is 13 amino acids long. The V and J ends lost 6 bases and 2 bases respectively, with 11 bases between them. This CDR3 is CASRETDAYEQYF. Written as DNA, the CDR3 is TGTGCCAGCAGAGAGACGGACGCCTACGAGCAGTACTTC.

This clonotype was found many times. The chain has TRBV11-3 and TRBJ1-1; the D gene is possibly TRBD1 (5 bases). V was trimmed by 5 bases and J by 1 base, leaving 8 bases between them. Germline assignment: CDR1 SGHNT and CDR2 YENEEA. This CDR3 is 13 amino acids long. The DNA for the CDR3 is TGTGCCAGCAGCCGGGACGAGAACACTGAAGCTTTCTTT. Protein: CASSRDENTEAFF.

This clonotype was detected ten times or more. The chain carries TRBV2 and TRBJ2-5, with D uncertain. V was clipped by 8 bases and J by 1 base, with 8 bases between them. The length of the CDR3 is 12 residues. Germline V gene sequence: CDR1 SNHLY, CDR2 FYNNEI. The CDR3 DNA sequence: TGTGCCAGCCCGTCTCCCCAAGAGACCCAGTACTTC. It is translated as CASPSPQETQYF. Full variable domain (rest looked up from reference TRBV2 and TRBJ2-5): EPEVTQTPSHQVTQMGQEVILRCVPISNHLYFYWYRQILGQKVEFLVSFYNNEISEKSEIFDDQFSVERPDGSNFTLKIRSTKLEDSAMYFCASPSPQETQYFGPGTRLLVL.

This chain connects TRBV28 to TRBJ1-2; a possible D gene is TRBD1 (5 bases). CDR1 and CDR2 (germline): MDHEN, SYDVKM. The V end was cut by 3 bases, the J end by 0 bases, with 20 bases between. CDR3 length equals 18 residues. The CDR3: CASSLLPGVPVPNYGYTF. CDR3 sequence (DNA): TGTGCCAGCAGTTTGCTCCCGGGGGTGCCCGTCCCTAACTATGGCTACACCTTC.

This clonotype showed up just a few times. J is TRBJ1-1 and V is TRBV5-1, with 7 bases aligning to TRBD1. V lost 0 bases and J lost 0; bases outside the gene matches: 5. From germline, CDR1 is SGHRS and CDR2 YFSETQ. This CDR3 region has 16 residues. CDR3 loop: CASSLVGGNMNTEAFF. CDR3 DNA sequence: TGCGCCAGCAGCTTGGTAGGGGGCAATATGAACACTGAAGCTTTCTTT.

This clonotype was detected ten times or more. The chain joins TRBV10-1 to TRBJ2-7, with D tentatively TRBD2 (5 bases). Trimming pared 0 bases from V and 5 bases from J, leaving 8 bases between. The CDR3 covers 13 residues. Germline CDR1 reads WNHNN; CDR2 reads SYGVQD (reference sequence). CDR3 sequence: CASSESGLDEQYF. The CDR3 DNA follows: TGCGCCAGCAGTGAGTCAGGACTTGACGAGCAGTACTTC.

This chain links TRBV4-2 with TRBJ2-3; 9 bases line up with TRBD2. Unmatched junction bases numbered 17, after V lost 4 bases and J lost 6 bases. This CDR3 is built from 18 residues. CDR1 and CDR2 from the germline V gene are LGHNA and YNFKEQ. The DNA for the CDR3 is TGTGCCAGCAGCCCCCGGGGCGGCGGGGGGGCGGGGGGTGATACGCAGTATTTT. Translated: CASSPRGGGGAGGDTQYF.

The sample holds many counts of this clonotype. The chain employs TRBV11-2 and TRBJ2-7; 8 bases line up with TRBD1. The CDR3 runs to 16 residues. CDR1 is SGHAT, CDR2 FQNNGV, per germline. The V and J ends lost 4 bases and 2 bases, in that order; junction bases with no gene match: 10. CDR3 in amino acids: CASSSDRQGAAYEQYF. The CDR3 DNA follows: TGTGCCAGCAGCTCGGACCGTCAGGGGGCGGCCTACGAGCAGTACTTC.

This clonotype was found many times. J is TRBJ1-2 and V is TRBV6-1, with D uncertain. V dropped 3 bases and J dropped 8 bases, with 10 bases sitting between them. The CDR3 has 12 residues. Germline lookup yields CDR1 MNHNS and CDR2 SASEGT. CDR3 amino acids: CASSDRLGGYTF. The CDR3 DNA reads TGTGCCAGCAGTGACAGGCTTGGCGGCTACACCTTC.

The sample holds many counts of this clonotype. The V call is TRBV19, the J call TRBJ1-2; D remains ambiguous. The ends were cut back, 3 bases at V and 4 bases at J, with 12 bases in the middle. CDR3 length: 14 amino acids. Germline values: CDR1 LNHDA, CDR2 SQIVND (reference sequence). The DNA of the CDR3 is TGTGCCAGTAGTATGCCAGCCGAATTCTATGGCTACACCTTC. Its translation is CASSMPAEFYGYTF.

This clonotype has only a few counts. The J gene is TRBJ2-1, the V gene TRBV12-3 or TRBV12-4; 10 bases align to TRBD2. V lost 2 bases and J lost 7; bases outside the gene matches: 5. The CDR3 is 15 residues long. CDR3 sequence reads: CASSLSSGGLNEQFF. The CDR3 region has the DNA TGTGCCAGCAGTTTATCTAGCGGGGGTCTGAATGAGCAGTTCTTC.

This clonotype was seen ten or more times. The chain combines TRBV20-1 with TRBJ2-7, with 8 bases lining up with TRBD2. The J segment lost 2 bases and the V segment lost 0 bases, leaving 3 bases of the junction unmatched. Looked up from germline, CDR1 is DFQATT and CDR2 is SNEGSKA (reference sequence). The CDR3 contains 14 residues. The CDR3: CSARERGEPYEQYF. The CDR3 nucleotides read TGCAGTGCTAGAGAGCGGGGGGAACCCTACGAGCAGTACTTC.

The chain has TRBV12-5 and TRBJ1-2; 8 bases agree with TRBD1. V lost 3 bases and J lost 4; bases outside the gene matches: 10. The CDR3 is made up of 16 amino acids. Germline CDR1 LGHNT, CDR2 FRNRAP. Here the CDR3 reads CASGFPGQGASYGYTF. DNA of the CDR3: TGTGCTAGTGGTTTCCCGGGGCAGGGGGCTAGCTATGGCTACACCTTC.

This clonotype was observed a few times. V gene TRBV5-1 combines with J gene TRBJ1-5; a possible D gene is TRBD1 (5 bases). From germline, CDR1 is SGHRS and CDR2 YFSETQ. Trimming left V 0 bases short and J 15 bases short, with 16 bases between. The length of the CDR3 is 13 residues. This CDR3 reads CASSLGGWSQLHF. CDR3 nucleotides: TGCGCCAGCAGCTTGGGGGGCTGGTCCCAACTGCATTTT.

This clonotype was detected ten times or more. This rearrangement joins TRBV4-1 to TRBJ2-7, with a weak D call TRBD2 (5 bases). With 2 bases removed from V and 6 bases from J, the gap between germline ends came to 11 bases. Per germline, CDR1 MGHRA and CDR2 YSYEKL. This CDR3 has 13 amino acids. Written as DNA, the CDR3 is TGCGCCAGCAGCCAATCCGGGAAGGCCGAGCAGTACTTC. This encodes CASSQSGKAEQYF.

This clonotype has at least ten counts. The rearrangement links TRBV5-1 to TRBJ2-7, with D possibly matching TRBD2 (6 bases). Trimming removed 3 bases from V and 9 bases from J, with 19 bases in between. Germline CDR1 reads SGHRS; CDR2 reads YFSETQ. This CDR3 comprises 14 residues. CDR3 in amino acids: CASSWDADGGVQYF. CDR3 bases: TGCGCCAGCAGCTGGGACGCGGACGGGGGTGTGCAGTACTTC.

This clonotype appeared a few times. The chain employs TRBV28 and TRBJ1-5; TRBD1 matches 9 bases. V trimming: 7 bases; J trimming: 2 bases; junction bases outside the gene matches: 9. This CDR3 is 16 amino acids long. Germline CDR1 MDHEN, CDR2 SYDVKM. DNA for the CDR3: TGTGCCAGCACCCCAATACAGGGGGCGGGCAATCAGCCCCAGCATTTT. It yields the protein CASTPIQGAGNQPQHF.

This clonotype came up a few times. In nucleotides, the CDR3 is TGTGCCAGCAGCGACCGGACAGAAACCGGGGAGCTGTTTTTT. Translating gives CASSDRTETGELFF. The chain joins TRBV9 to TRBJ2-2; D is possibly TRBD1 (6 bases). Germline loops: CDR1 SGDLS, CDR2 YYNGEE. The CDR3 covers 14 residues. Trimming removed 3 bases from V and 5 bases from J, with 11 bases in between.

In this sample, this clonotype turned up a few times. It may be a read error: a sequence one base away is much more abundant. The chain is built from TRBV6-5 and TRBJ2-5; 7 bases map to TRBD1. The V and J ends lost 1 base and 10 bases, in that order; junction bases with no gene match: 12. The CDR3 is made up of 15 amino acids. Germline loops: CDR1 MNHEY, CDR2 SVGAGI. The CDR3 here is CASSYYGDRLNIQYF. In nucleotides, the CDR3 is TGTGCCAGCAGTTACTATGGGGACAGACTCAATATCCAGTACTTC.

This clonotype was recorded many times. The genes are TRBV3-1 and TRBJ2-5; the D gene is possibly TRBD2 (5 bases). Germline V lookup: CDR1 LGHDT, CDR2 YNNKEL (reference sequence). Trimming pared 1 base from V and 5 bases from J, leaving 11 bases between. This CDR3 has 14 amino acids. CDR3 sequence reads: CASSQGLPAETQYF. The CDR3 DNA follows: TGTGCCAGCAGCCAAGGACTACCTGCGGAGACCCAGTACTTC.

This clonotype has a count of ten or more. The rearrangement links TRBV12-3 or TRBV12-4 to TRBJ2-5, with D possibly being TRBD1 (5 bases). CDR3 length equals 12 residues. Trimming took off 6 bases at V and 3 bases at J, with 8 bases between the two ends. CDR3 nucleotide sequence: TGTGCCAGCAGAAAGACAGAAGAGACCCAGTACTTC. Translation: CASRKTEETQYF.

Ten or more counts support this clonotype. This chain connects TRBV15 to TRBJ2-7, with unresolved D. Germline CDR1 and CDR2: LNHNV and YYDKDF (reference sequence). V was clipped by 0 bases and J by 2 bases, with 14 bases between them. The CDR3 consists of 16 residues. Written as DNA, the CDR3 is TGTGCCACCAGCAGAGATATCGGTAACCTCCCCTACGAGCAGTACTTC. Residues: CATSRDIGNLPYEQYF.

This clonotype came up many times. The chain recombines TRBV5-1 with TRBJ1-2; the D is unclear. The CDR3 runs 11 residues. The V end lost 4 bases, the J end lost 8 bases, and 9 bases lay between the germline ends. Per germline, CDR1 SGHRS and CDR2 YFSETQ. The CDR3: CASSGIFGYTF. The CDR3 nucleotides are TGCGCCAGCAGCGGGATCTTCGGCTACACCTTC.

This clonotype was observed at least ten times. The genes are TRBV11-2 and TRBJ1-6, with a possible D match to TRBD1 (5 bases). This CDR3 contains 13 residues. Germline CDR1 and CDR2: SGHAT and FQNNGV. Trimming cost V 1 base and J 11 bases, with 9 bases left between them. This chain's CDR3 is CASSLGGATPLHF. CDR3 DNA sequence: TGTGCCAGCAGCTTAGGCGGGGCTACACCCCTCCACTTT.

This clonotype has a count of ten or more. The CDR3, as DNA: TGTGCCAGCAGCCCCCGGCCGGAGACCCAGTACTTC. This gives the protein CASSPRPETQYF. The chain recombines TRBV7-8 with TRBJ2-5; D ambiguous. The germline CDR1 and CDR2 sequences are SGHVS and FQNEAQ. Deletions cut 5 bases from V and 5 bases from J, with 9 bases between. The CDR3 has 12 residues.

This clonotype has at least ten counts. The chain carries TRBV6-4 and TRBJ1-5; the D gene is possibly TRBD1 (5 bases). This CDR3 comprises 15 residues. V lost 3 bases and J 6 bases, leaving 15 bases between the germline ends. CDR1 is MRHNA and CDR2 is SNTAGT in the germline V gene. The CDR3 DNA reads TGTGCCAGCAGTGAGCACATTGGGGGGATTCAGCCCCAGCATTTT. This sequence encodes CASSEHIGGIQPQHF.

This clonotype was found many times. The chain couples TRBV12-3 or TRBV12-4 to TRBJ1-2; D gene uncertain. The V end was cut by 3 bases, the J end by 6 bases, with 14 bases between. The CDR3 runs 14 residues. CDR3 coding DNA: TGTGCCAGCAGTTTTATGGGAGAGGCTGATGGCTACACCTTC. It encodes CASSFMGEADGYTF.

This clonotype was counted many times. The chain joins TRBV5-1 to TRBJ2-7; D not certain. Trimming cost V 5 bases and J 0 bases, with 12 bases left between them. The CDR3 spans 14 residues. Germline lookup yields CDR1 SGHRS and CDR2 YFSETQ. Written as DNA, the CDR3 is TGCGCCAGCAGACTAATAGCTAGCTCCTACGAGCAGTACTTC. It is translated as CASRLIASSYEQYF.

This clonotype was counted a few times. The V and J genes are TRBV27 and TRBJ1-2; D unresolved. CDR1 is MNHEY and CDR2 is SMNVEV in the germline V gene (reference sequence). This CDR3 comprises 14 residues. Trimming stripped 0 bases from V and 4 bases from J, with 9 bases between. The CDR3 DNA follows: TGTGCCAGCAGTTTATCGTGGGAAGGCTATGGCTACACCTTC. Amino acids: CASSLSWEGYGYTF.